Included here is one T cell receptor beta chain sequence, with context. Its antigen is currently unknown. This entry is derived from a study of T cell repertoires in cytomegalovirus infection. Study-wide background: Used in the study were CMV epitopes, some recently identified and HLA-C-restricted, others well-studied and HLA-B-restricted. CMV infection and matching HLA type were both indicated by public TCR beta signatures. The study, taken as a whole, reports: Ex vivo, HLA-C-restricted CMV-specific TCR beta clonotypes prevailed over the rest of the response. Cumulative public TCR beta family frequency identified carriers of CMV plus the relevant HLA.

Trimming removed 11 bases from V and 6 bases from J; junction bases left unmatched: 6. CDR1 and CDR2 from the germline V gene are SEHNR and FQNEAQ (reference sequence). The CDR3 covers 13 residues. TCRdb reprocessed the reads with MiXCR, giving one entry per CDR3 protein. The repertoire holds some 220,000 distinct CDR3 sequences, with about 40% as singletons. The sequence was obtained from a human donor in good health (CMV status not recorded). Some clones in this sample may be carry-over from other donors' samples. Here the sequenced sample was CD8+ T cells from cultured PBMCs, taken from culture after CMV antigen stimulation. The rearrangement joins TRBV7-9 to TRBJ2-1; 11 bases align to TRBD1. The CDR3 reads CAQGQGAGNEQFF. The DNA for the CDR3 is TGTGCCCAAGGACAGGGGGCTGGCAATGAGCAGTTCTTC.